The 5 T cell receptor beta chains below come from one sample, sequenced in a study of control samples from healthy donors and cancer patients. TCRdb's copy holds only in-frame clones and misses some; the assay was immunoSEQ multiplex PCR. The table shows 210,000 or so clones, with about nine tenths occurring only once. The sequenced material came from blood. These receptors all come from a man aged 25-40 years in good health.

This sequence joins TRBV2 and TRBJ2-1; 8 positions agree with TRBD2. Germline CDR1 SNHLY, CDR2 FYNNEI. After removal of 7 bases from V and 9 bases from J, the junction contained 8 bases not matched to a gene. This CDR3 comprises 13 residues. Written as DNA, the CDR3 is TGTGCCAGCAAACTAGCGGATTTCGTTGAGCAGTTCTTC. It specifies CASKLADFVEQFF.

The J gene is TRBJ2-7, the V gene TRBV30, with no clear D. CDR1 and CDR2 from the germline V gene are GTSNPN and SVGIG (reference sequence). This CDR3 is 14 amino acids long. V lost 1 base, J lost 3 bases, and 13 bases lay in between. Here the CDR3 DNA reads TGTGCCTGGAGTGACATAGATTCGGTCTACGAGCAGTACTTC. It specifies CAWSDIDSVYEQYF. Supplemented by reference TRBV30 and TRBJ2-7, the full variable domain reads SQTIHQWPATLVQPVGSPLSLECTVEGTSNPNLYWYRQAAGRGLQLLFYSVGIGQISSEVPQNLSASRPQDRQFILSSKKLLLSDSGFYLCAWSDIDSVYEQYFGPGTRLTVT.

This clone was observed a handful of times. The chain has TRBV29-1 and TRBJ2-1; 9 bases match TRBD1. V shed 5 bases and J 6 bases; nucleotides not matched to a gene: 8. The CDR3 loop spans 14 amino acids. Germline CDR1 reads SQVTM; CDR2 reads ANQGSEA. The CDR3 protein is CSVLRDRDFNEQFF. The CDR3 region has the DNA TGCAGCGTTCTCCGGGACAGGGATTTCAATGAGCAGTTCTTC.

This clone has a handful of counts. The chain carries TRBV10-1 and TRBJ2-7; tentative D call: TRBD2 (6 bases). This CDR3 has 13 amino acids. Trimming took 11 bases from V and 2 from J, leaving 16 bases between them. CDR1 and CDR2 from the germline V gene are WNHNN and SYGVQD (reference sequence). CDR3 loop: CAVVGDFTYEQYF. DNA of the CDR3: TGCGCCGTAGTGGGGGACTTTACCTACGAGCAGTACTTC.

This clone appeared a few times. The chain combines TRBV6-4 with TRBJ1-1; TRBD1 might be the D (5 bases). The CDR3 extends over 15 amino acids. Germline CDR1 MRHNA, CDR2 SNTAGT. V shed 9 bases and J shed 2 bases, with 19 bases lying between them. The CDR3 here is CARPQGKGANTEAFF. CDR3 sequence (DNA): TGTGCCAGACCCCAGGGTAAAGGGGCTAACACTGAAGCTTTCTTT.